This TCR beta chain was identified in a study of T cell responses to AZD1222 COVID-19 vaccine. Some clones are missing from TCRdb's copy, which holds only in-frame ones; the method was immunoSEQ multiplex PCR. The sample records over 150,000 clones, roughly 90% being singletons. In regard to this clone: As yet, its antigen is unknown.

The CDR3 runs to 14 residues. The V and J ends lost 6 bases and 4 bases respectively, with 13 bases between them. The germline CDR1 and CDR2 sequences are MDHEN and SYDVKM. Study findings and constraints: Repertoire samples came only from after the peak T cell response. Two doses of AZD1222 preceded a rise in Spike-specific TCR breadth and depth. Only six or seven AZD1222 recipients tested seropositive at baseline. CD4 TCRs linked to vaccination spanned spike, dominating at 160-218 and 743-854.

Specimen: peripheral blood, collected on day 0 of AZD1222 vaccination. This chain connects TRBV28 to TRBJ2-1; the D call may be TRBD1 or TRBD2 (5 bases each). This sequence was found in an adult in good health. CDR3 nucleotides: TGTGCCAGCAGATACGGGGCCGGGTACAATGAGCAGTTCTTC. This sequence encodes CASRYGAGYNEQFF.